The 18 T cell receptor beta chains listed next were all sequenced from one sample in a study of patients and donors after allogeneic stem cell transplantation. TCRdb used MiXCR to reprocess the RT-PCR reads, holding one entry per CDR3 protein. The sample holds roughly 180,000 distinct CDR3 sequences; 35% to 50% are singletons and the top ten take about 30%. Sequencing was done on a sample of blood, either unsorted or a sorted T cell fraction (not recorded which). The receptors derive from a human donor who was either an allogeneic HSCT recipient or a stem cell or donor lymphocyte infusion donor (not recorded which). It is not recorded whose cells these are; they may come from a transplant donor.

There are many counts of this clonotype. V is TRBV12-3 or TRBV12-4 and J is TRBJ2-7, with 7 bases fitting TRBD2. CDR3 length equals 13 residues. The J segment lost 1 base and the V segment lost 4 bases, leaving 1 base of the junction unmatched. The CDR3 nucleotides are TGTGCCAGCAGTTCTAGCGGATCCTACGAGCAGTACTTC. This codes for CASSSSGSYEQYF.

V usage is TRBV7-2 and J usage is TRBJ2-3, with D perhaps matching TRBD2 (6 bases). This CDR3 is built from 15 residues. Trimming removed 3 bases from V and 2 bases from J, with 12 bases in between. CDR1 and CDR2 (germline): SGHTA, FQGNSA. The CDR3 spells CASSFGTLHTDTQYF. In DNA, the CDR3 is TGTGCCAGCAGCTTCGGGACTCTACACACAGATACGCAGTATTTT.

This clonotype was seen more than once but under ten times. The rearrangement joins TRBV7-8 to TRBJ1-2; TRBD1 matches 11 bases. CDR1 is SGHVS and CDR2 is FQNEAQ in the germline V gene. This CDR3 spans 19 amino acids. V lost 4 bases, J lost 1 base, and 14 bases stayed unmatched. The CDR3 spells CASSSPLGTGGKDNYGYTF. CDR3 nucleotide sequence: TGTGCCAGCAGCTCCCCCCTGGGGACAGGGGGAAAAGATAACTATGGCTACACCTTC.

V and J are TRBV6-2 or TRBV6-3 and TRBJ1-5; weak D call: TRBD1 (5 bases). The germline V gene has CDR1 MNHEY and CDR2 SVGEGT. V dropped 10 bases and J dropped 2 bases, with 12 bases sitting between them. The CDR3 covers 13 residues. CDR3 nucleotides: TGTGCCACCGGCCGGGGGGGCAATCAGCCCCAGCATTTT. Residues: CATGRGGNQPQHF.

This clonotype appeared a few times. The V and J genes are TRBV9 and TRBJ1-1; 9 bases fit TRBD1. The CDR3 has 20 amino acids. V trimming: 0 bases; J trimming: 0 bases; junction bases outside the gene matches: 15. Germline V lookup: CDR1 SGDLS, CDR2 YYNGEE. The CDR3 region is CASSVATKGGTGPLNTEAFF. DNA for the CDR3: TGTGCCAGCAGCGTAGCTACGAAGGGGGGGACAGGGCCCCTGAACACTGAAGCTTTCTTT.

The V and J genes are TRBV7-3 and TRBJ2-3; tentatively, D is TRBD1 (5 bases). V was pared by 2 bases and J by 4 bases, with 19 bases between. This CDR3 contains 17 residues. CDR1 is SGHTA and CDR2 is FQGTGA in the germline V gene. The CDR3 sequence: CASSLVDWGRVSDTQYF. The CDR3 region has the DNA TGTGCCAGCAGCTTAGTAGATTGGGGCAGAGTTTCAGATACGCAGTATTTT.

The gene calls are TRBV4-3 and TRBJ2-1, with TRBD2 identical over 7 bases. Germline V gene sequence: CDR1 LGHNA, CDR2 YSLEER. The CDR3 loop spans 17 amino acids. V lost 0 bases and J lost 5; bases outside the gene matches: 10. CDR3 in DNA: TGCGCCAGCAGCCAAGATATCGCAACTAGCGAGAACAATGAGCAGTTCTTC. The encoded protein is CASSQDIATSENNEQFF.

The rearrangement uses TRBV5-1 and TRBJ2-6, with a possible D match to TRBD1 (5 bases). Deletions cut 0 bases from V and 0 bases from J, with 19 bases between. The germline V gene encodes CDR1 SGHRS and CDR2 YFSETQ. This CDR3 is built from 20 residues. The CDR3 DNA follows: TGCGCCAGCAGCTTGGAGGGGCCACCTTCCTATTTCTCTGGGGCCAACGTCCTGACTTTC. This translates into CASSLEGPPSYFSGANVLTF.

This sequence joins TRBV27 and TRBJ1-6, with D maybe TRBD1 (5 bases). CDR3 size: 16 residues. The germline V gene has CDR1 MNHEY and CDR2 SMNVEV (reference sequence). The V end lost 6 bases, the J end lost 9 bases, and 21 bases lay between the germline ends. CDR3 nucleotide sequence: TGTGCCAGCAGCCTCGGCGGGGGAAGCTTGAGTTCACCCCTCCACTTT. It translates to CASSLGGGSLSSPLHF.

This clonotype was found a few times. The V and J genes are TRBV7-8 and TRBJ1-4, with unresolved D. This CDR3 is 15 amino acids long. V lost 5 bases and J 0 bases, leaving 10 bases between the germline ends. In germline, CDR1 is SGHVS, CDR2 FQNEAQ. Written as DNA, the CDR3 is TGTGCCAGCAGCCCGCCCCCTGCAACTAATGAAAAACTGTTTTTT. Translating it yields CASSPPPATNEKLFF.

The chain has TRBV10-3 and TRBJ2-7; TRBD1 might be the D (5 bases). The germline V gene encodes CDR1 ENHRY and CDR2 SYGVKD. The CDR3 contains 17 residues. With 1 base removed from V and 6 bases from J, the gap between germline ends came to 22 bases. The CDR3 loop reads CAISEFQGSILRGEQYF. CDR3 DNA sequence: TGTGCCATCAGTGAGTTTCAGGGATCTATCCTACGTGGCGAGCAGTACTTC.

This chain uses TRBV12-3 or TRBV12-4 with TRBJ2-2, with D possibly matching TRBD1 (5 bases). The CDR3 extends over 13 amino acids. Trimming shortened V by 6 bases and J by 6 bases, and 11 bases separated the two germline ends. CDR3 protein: CASRGASAGELFF. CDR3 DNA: TGTGCCAGCAGAGGGGCATCAGCCGGGGAGCTGTTTTTT.

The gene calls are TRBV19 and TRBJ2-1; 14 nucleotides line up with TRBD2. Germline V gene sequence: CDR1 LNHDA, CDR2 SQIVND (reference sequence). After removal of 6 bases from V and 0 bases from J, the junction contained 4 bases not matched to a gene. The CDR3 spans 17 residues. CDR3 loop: CASSRLAGGRSYNEQFF. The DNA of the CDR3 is TGTGCCAGTAGCCGACTAGCGGGAGGGCGCTCCTACAATGAGCAGTTCTTC.

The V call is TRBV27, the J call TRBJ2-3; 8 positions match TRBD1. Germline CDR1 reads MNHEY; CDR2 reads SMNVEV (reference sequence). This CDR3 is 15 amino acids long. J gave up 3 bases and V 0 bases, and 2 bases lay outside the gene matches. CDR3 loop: CASSLSQGGTDTQYF. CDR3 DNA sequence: TGTGCCAGCAGTTTATCACAGGGGGGAACAGATACGCAGTATTTT.

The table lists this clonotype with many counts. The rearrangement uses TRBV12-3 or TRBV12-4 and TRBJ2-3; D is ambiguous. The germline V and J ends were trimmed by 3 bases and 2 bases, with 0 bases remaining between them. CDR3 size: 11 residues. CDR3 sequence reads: CASSFTDTQYF. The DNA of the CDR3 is TGTGCCAGCAGTTTCACAGATACGCAGTATTTT.

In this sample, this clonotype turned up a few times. This CDR3 reads CASSLGLAGLLGYEQYF. Here the CDR3 DNA reads TGTGCCAGCAGTTTAGGGCTAGCGGGGCTGCTGGGCTACGAGCAGTACTTC. The chain carries TRBV12-3 or TRBV12-4 and TRBJ2-7; 9 bases align to TRBD2. V was pared by 1 base and J by 3 bases, with 10 bases of the junction left unmatched. The CDR3 consists of 17 residues.

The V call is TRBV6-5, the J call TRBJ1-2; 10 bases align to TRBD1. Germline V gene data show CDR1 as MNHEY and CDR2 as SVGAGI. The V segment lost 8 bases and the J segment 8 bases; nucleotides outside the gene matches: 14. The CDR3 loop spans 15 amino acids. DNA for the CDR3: TGTGCCAGCGGTATAGGGACAGGGGAAGTCAGAGGCTACACCTTC. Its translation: CASGIGTGEVRGYTF.

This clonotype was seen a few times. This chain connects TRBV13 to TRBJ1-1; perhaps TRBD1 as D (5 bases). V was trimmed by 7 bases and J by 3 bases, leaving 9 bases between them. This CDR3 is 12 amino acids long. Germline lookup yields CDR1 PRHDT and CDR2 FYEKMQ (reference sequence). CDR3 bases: TGTGCCAGCAAGGACACCCACACTGAAGCTTTCTTT. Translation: CASKDTHTEAFF.